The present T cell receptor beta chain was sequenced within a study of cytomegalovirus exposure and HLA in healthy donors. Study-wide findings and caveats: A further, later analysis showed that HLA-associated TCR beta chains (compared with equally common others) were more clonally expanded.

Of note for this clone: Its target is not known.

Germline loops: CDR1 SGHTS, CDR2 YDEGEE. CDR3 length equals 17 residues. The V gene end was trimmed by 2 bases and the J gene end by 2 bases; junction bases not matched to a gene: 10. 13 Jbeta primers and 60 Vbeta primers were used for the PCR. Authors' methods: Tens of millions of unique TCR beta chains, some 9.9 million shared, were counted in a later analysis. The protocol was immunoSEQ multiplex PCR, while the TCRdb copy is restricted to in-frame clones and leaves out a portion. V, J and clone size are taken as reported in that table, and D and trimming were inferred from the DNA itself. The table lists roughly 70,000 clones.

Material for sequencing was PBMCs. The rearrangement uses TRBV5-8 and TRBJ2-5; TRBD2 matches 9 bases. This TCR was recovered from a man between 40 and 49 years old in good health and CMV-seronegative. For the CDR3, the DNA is TGTGCCAGCAGCTTTCGAGGAGCGGGAGGACCACAAGAGACCCAGTACTTC. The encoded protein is CASSFRGAGGPQETQYF.